This T cell receptor (beta chain) was recovered during a study of CD8+ T cells in alopecia areata. As for treatment: oral pan-JAK inhibitor, 5-10 mg twice daily. This clone came up a few times. Investigators isolated RNA and reverse transcribed it into cDNA to act as the sequencing template. TCRdb's table, derived via immunoSEQ multiplex PCR, lists solely in-frame clones and lacks some. The profile shows a few hundred thousand clones, around two fifths of them singletons. V shed 5 bases and J shed 0 bases, with 2 bases lying between them. The CDR3 has 11 residues. CDR1 and CDR2 from the germline V gene are SQVTM and ANQGSEA.

V gene TRBV29-1 combines with J gene TRBJ1-3; no clear D gene. The TCR sequence derives from a human donor with alopecia areata. The input for sequencing was CD4+ T cells sorted from blood, taken at approximately week 36, from a patient treated with tofacitinib. The CDR3 region has the DNA TGCAGCGTTACCTCTGGAAACACCATATATTTT. This translates into CSVTSGNTIYF.